The text below deals with one T cell receptor (beta chain). Its specificity is not known. The sample is drawn from a study of cytomegalovirus exposure and HLA in healthy donors. Study results and caveats: A few CMV-associated chains proved CMV antigen-specific in vitro. The study designated fewer than 200 TCR beta chains cytomegalovirus-associated.

The assay was immunoSEQ multiplex PCR, and TCRdb's table has in-frame clones only and misses some. Of over 200,000 clones in the sample, roughly 88% were seen once. Sequencing was performed on PBMCs. The TCR comes from a woman in her late teens or twenties in good health and CMV-seronegative.

The CDR3 coding sequence is TGTGCCAGCAGCAAGGGGCCAGGACAGGCGATTGACGGGGAGCTGTTTTTT. This encodes CASSKGPGQAIDGELFF. This rearrangement joins TRBV7-3 to TRBJ2-2; 7 bases are shared with TRBD1. The CDR3 is made up of 17 amino acids. CDR1 is SGHTA, CDR2 FQGTGA, per germline. J lost 7 bases, V lost 5 bases, and 16 bases had no gene match.